These 6 T cell receptor beta chains were all obtained from the same sample, sequenced in a study of blood T cell repertoires in COVID-19. The assay was immunoSEQ multiplex PCR, and TCRdb's table has in-frame clones only and misses some. Of 150,000 to 190,000 clones listed, 80% are singletons. Material for sequencing was peripheral blood. These receptors came from a man aged 55 to 70 with acute or convalescent COVID-19.

The chain combines TRBV4-2 with TRBJ2-1; 7 bases align to TRBD1. CDR1 is LGHNA and CDR2 is YNFKEQ in the germline V gene. J lost 4 bases, V lost 1 base, and 10 bases had no gene match. CDR3 size: 17 residues. Written as DNA, the CDR3 is TGTGCCAGCAGCCAAGTAGTCAGGACAGGTACTTACAATGAGCAGTTCTTC. Translation: CASSQVVRTGTYNEQFF.

The chain is built from TRBV11-2 and TRBJ1-6; maybe TRBD1 (6 bases). The germline V gene encodes CDR1 SGHAT and CDR2 FQNNGV. V lost 5 bases to trimming and J lost 13 bases, with 15 bases between them. This CDR3 has 13 residues. The DNA of the CDR3 is TGTGCCAGCAGCCCTGGACAGCTTGGGCCCCTCCACTTT. Residues: CASSPGQLGPLHF.

V and J are TRBV3-1 (or the pseudogene TRBV3-2) and TRBJ1-2; TRBD1 matches 9 bases. CDR3 size: 15 residues. The V gene's germline CDR1 is LGHDT and CDR2 YNNKEL (reference sequence). With 2 bases clipped from V and 5 bases from J, the junction kept 6 bases outside the gene matches. The CDR3 spells CASSQPQGAWYGYTF. The CDR3 nucleotides read TGTGCCAGCAGCCAACCACAGGGGGCCTGGTATGGCTACACCTTC.

The chain carries TRBV3-1 (or the pseudogene TRBV3-2) and TRBJ2-1, with a tentative D call TRBD1 (6 bases). This CDR3 has 15 residues. The V end was cut by 4 bases, the J end by 5 bases, with 15 bases between. CDR1 and CDR2 (germline): LGHDT, YNNKEL (reference sequence). The chain's CDR3 is CASSPAGRGHNEQFF. The CDR3, as DNA: TGTGCCAGCAGCCCGGCGGGCAGGGGACACAATGAGCAGTTCTTC.

This clone was counted once. This chain uses TRBV2 with TRBJ1-2, with TRBD1 matching over 7 bases. Unmatched junction bases numbered 3, after V lost 6 bases and J lost 5 bases. The CDR3 loop spans 12 amino acids. Germline CDR1 reads SNHLY; CDR2 reads FYNNEI. The CDR3 DNA follows: TGTGCCAGCAGCGACAGGGCTTATGGCTACACCTTC. It is translated as CASSDRAYGYTF.

The rearrangement links TRBV28 to TRBJ1-2; D gene ambiguous. Trimming took off 5 bases at V and 4 bases at J, with 14 bases between the two ends. Germline loops: CDR1 MDHEN, CDR2 SYDVKM. This CDR3 contains 14 residues. CDR3 DNA sequence: TGTGCCAGCAGTCCCGGTATGCGTTCCTATGGCTACACCTTC. Amino acid sequence: CASSPGMRSYGYTF.